Below, 14 T cell receptor beta chains from the same sample are listed, as sequenced in a study of beta chain features in type 1 diabetes. The investigators reverse transcribed all of the isolated RNA, so they sequenced expressed TCRB transcripts. Method: immunoSEQ multiplex PCR; TCRdb's copy keeps in-frame clones and lacks some. The table includes around 300,000 clones, 7% to 9% detected once. The sample taken for sequencing was central memory CD4+ T cells from blood. Receptors originate from a woman aged 18-35 years in good health.

The genes are TRBV11-2 and TRBJ2-3; 7 nucleotides match TRBD1. This CDR3 comprises 14 residues. J gave up 1 base and V 10 bases, and 8 bases lay outside the gene matches. The germline V gene has CDR1 SGHAT and CDR2 FQNNGV. CDR3 residues: CATIQGYGTDTQYF. In nucleotides, the CDR3 is TGTGCCACCATACAGGGGTATGGCACAGATACGCAGTATTTT. Together with reference TRBV11-2 and TRBJ2-3, the CDR3 gives the full variable domain: EAGVAQSPRYKIIEKRQSVAFWCNPISGHATLYWYQQILGQGPKLLIQFQNNGVVDDSQLPKDRFSAERLKGVDSTLKIQPAKLEDSAVYLCATIQGYGTDTQYFGPGTRLTVL.

The V gene is TRBV7-2, the J gene TRBJ1-5, with TRBD1 as a possible D gene (5 bases). The CDR3 is 15 residues long. Trimming removed 6 bases at V and 5 bases at J, with 17 bases between. From germline, CDR1 is SGHTA and CDR2 FQGNSA. The CDR3 loop reads CASSLAARGYQPQHF. DNA for the CDR3: TGTGCCAGCAGTCTCGCGGCCCGGGGGTATCAGCCCCAGCATTTT.

V and J are TRBV25-1 and TRBJ2-7; TRBD1 aligns across 7 bases. Trimming at V came to 8 bases and at J to 2 bases, leaving 6 bases not matched to a gene. Germline V gene lookup returns CDR1 MGHDK and CDR2 SYGVNS. This CDR3 is 13 amino acids long. CDR3 region: CASGSQGAYEQYF. The DNA of the CDR3 is TGTGCCAGCGGATCCCAGGGGGCCTACGAGCAGTACTTC.

The rearrangement joins TRBV11-2 to TRBJ2-1, with D maybe TRBD1 (6 bases). CDR1 is SGHAT, CDR2 FQNNGV, per germline. There are 12 residues in the CDR3. V gave up 5 bases and J gave up 13 bases, with 15 bases separating them. CDR3 in DNA: TGTGCCAGCAGCGCCCTACAGGGTGGCCAGTTCTTC. This codes for CASSALQGGQFF.

Only a few counts were recorded for this clone. V usage is TRBV11-2 and J usage is TRBJ1-5; D ambiguous. V was cut by 0 bases and J by 6 bases, with 9 bases left in between. From germline, CDR1 is SGHAT and CDR2 FQNNGV. The CDR3 totals 14 residues. The CDR3 coding sequence is TGTGCCAGCAGCTTAGACAGAGGAGGTCAGCCCCAGCATTTT. It encodes CASSLDRGGQPQHF.

This clone was found many times. This chain connects TRBV4-2 to TRBJ1-3, with D possibly TRBD1 on 6 matching bases. V lost 3 bases and J 4 bases, leaving 13 bases between the germline ends. The CDR3 is 15 amino acids. Germline CDR1 and CDR2: LGHNA and YNFKEQ. The CDR3 here is CASSQDGTRGNTIYF. CDR3 in DNA: TGTGCCAGCAGCCAGGACGGGACACGAGGAAACACCATATATTTT.

CDR3 loop: CAISELGRGGTSHGNEQFF. The CDR3 region has the DNA TGTGCCATCAGTGAGTTAGGAAGGGGCGGGACTAGCCACGGCAATGAGCAGTTCTTC. This sequence joins TRBV10-3 and TRBJ2-1, with 9 bases identical to TRBD2. The germline V gene has CDR1 ENHRY and CDR2 SYGVKD. Germline trimming cut 1 base from V and 6 bases from J; bases unmatched to any gene: 16. CDR3 length equals 19 residues.

This chain joins TRBV7-2 and TRBJ2-1; D gene ambiguous. The V end lost 5 bases, the J end lost 0 bases, and 14 bases lay between the germline ends. Per the germline V gene, CDR1 is SGHTA and CDR2 is FQGNSA. The CDR3 length is 16 residues. CDR3 in amino acids: CASSQPGRSSYNEQFF. CDR3 DNA sequence: TGTGCCAGCAGCCAACCAGGCAGAAGCTCCTACAATGAGCAGTTCTTC.

The chain employs TRBV7-3 and TRBJ1-1; D is ambiguous. Trimming took 2 bases from V and 2 from J, leaving 9 bases between them. CDR1 is SGHTA and CDR2 is FQGTGA in the germline V gene. The CDR3 sequence is 14 residues long. The CDR3 nucleotides read TGTGCCAGCAGCTTATCGATGGATAACACTGAAGCTTTCTTT. As protein: CASSLSMDNTEAFF.

This clone has ten or more counts. The gene calls are TRBV4-2 and TRBJ1-4, with D possibly matching TRBD1 (5 bases). The CDR3 contains 16 residues. Looked up from germline, CDR1 is LGHNA and CDR2 is YNFKEQ. Trimming removed 4 bases at V and 8 bases at J, with 20 bases between. DNA for the CDR3: TGTGCCAGCAGCCGCCTCGGGACCCAAGGGAAGGAAAAACTGTTTTTT. This gives the protein CASSRLGTQGKEKLFF.

This clone was seen more than once but under ten times. The DNA for the CDR3 is TGTGCCAGCAACCCCGTCGGGGGCAGGGACGAGCAGTTCTTC. Protein: CASNPVGGRDEQFF. The chain links TRBV9 to TRBJ2-1; perhaps D is TRBD1 or TRBD2 (6 bases each). V was trimmed by 6 bases and J by 10 bases, leaving 20 bases between them. CDR1 SGDLS and CDR2 YYNGEE come from the germline V gene. The CDR3 covers 14 residues.

The chain employs TRBV5-4 and TRBJ1-2, with TRBD1 identical over 7 bases. The ends lost 1 base at V and 7 bases at J; junction bases unmatched: 4. This CDR3 comprises 13 residues. Germline V gene data show CDR1 as SGHNT and CDR2 as YYREEE (reference sequence). CDR3 nucleotides: TGTGCCAGCAGCTTGTTGGAGGGGGCTGGCTACACCTTC. Protein sequence: CASSLLEGAGYTF.

This rearrangement joins TRBV7-9 to TRBJ1-2; the match to TRBD1 covers 7 bases. Germline V gene data show CDR1 as SEHNR and CDR2 as FQNEAQ (reference sequence). Trimming removed 4 bases from V and 0 bases from J; junction bases left unmatched: 2. CDR3 size: 14 residues. The CDR3 DNA reads as TGTGCCAGCAGCTCGACAGGGACTAACTATGGCTACACCTTC. As protein: CASSSTGTNYGYTF.

This clone has only a few counts. This rearrangement joins TRBV11-2 to TRBJ2-7, with TRBD2 as a possible D gene (6 bases). The V end lost 3 bases, the J end lost 4 bases, and 7 bases lay between the germline ends. The CDR3 has 12 amino acids. CDR1 is SGHAT, CDR2 FQNNGV, per germline. The DNA of the CDR3 is TGTGCCAGCAGCTTGCGGGGTTACGAGCAGTACTTC. Protein product: CASSLRGYEQYF.